The next 2 T cell receptor beta chains were all read from a single sample in a study of response to subunit inactivated influenza vaccine. TCRdb passed the RT-PCR reads through MiXCR, listing each CDR3 protein once. The table lists 180,000 or so distinct CDR3 sequences, 9.5% to 15% of them singletons, with about 29% in the top ten. The data were also submitted as part of a second study, on T cells expressing NK-cell markers. That work states: Template switching by 5'RACE with UMIs generated the TCR beta cDNA.

Sequencing used CD8+ T cells sorted from PBMCs, obtained approximately 13 days after vaccination. All receptors derive from a man in his fifties who received an inactivated influenza vaccine.

This clonotype was detected many times. The chain has TRBV7-6 and TRBJ2-7, with 9 bases fitting TRBD2. The V and J ends lost 1 base and 2 bases, in that order; junction bases with no gene match: 3. Germline V gives CDR1 SGHVS, CDR2 FNYEAQ. The CDR3 totals 15 residues. The CDR3 bases are TGTGCCAGCAGCTTAGATCTAGCGGGGACCTACGAGCAGTACTTC. Amino acids: CASSLDLAGTYEQYF.

Notes on this clonotype: This may come from a read error, since a much larger clone is one base off. V usage is TRBV20-1 and J usage is TRBJ2-1; 14 bases fit TRBD2. This CDR3 has 14 residues. CDR1 and CDR2 from the germline V gene are DFQATT and SNEGSKA (reference sequence). The CDR3 coding sequence is TGCGGTGCTACGGGACTAGCGGGAGTTAATGAGCAGTTCTTC. It specifies CGATGLAGVNEQFF.